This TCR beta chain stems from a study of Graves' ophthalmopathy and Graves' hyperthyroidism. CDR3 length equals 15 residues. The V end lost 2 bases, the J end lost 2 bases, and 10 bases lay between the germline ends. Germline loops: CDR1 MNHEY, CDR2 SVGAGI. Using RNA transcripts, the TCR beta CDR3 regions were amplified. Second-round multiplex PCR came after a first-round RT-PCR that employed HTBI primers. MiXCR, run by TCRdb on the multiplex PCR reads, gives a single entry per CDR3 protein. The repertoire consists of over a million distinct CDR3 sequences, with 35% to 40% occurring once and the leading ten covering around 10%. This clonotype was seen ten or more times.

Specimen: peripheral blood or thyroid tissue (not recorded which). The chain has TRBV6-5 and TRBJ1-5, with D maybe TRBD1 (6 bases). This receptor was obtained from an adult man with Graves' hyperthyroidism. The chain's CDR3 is CASSYMGGGNQPQHF. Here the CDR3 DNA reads TGTGCCAGCAGTTACATGGGGGGCGGCAATCAGCCCCAGCATTTT.